This T cell receptor beta chain was recovered during a study of blood T cell repertoires in COVID-19. Study-level background: There were acute and convalescent COVID-19 samples, and they came from the United States, Italy and Spain. Sample material is recorded as cDNA or gDNA derived from T cells, B-cell-depleted T cells, or PBMCs.

The junction had 9 bases not matched to a gene; V was cut back by 2 bases and J by 5 bases. The CDR3 sequence is 16 residues long. Germline assignment: CDR1 SGDLS and CDR2 YYNGEE. In the authors' workflow: Reference gene primer amplification in the assay estimated nucleated cell counts. Sequenced by immunoSEQ multiplex PCR; TCRdb stores in-frame clones only, minus some. V, J and clone size are those of that table, while D and trimming were read from the DNA. The sample lists fewer than 200,000 clones, about nine tenths occurring once. This TCR was recovered from a man aged 55-75 years with acute or convalescent COVID-19. The chain employs TRBV9 and TRBJ2-5, with 10 bases fitting TRBD2. Sequencing was carried out using peripheral blood. The CDR3 DNA reads TGTGCCAGCAGCGTTCTTAGCGGGGGGCCCGGGGAGACCCAGTACTTC. Translated, it gives CASSVLSGGPGETQYF.